This TCR beta chain was recovered during a study of T cell changes during pregnancy in multiple sclerosis. This table comes from immunoSEQ multiplex PCR, and its TCRdb copy is limited to in-frame clones, with some not included. The sample contains approximately 100,000 clones, about nine tenths of which appear only once. The CDR3 covers 13 residues. Trimming removed 8 bases from V and 3 bases from J, with 13 bases in between. Germline values: CDR1 MGHDK, CDR2 SYGVNS. The TCR was taken from a female donor with multiple sclerosis, enrolled in a pregnancy study. Sequenced here: peripheral blood, sampled after pregnancy. The chain couples TRBV25-1 to TRBJ1-1; no clear D. The CDR3: CASRVAQYTEAFF. CDR3 sequence (DNA): TGTGCCAGCCGAGTTGCTCAATACACTGAAGCTTTCTTT.